This T cell receptor (beta chain) was retrieved from a study of shared clonotypes between healthy human individuals. The protocol was immunoSEQ multiplex PCR, while the TCRdb copy is restricted to in-frame clones and leaves out a portion. Seen here are 2 million to 2.5 million clones, 92% observed once, and the top ten hold 0.37%. V was cut by 4 bases and J by 5 bases, with 16 bases left in between. CDR1 is SGDLS and CDR2 is YYNGEE in the germline V gene. The CDR3 sequence is 14 residues long. The receptor's source is a man in his late teens or twenties in good health. Some clones in this sample may be carry-over from other donors' samples. V gene TRBV9 combines with J gene TRBJ2-7; D uncertain. The sequenced sample was naive CD4+ T cells from PBMCs. Subset specified: CD45RA+ positively selected. CDR3 residues: CASSYSDEVDEQYF. CDR3 sequence (DNA): TGTGCCAGCAGCTACTCGGACGAGGTGGACGAGCAGTACTTC.